This T cell receptor beta chain was profiled in a study of blood T cell repertoires in COVID-19. The wider study: Sites across the United States, Italy and Spain contributed samples from acute and convalescent COVID-19. T cells, B-cell-depleted T cells, or PBMCs provided the cDNA or gDNA that served as material.

CDR1 and CDR2 (germline): DFQATT, SNEGSKA (reference sequence). The CDR3 contains 9 residues. Under the authors' procedure: For nucleated cells, counts were estimated from reference gene primer amplification. Profiled with immunoSEQ multiplex PCR; TCRdb holds only in-frame clones, not every one. D and trimming were read from the DNA, whereas the V and J calls and clone size are those reported in that table. The table records 300,000 to 400,000 clones, roughly 87% of them present only once. Participants reported their clinical history, and cohort assignment relied on those reports. The sequence came from a woman aged 25 to 39 who had recovered from COVID-19. The chain couples TRBV20-1 to TRBJ2-5; no firm D call. What was sequenced was PBMCs or T cells enriched from blood (not recorded which). The CDR3 loop is CSLKETQYF. CDR3 sequence (DNA): TGCAGCCTAAAAGAGACCCAGTACTTC.